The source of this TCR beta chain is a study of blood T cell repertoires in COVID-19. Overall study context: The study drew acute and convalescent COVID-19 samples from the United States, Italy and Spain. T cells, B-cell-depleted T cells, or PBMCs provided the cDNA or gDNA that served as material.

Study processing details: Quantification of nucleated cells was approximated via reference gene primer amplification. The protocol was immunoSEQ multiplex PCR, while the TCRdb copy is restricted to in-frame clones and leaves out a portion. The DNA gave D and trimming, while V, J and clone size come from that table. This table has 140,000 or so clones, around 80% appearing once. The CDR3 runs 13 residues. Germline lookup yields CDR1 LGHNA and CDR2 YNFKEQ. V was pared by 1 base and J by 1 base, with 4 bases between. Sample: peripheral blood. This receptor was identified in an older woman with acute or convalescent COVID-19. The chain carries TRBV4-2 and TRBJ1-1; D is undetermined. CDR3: CASSQAKNTEAFF. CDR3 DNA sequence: TGTGCCAGCAGCCAAGCAAAGAACACTGAAGCTTTCTTT.